This T cell receptor beta chain came from a study of long-term antiretroviral therapy in people with HIV (dated by TCRdb to between 2021 and 2023). Study-level background: The earliest samples were collected roughly a decade before the 2015 WHO recommendation for immediate ART, at a time when ART was usually postponed until CD4 counts fell. A retrospective serial study tested whether ART initiation and durable HIV suppression were associated with changes in peripheral blood TRB repertoire composition and diversity. Of the approximately 28 participants with HIV, about twelve were female. No cross-contamination during QIAcube processing was shown when test extractions of a monoclonal T-cell line were performed alongside fewer than 40 polyclonal samples. From fewer than 35 adults with confirmed HIV infection, the cohort provided roughly 200 cryopreserved PBMC samples, gathered serially across a mean of around six years (range 1-12). General study outcomes and caveats: A significant increase in TRB diversity was found to be associated with ART initiation, although TRB diversity was observed to remain significantly below that of transplant donor controls even after long-term ART. Samples dated from the mid-2000s to the late 2010s, and the ART regimens used may be less effective than current ones. Because pre-ART samples had limited cell numbers, unsorted PBMC were profiled rather than sorted CD4+ and CD8+ T cells. Inferences about post-ART repertoire changes were limited because no data were available on ART adherence, viral resistance or therapy changes. Limited PBMC availability meant only the TCR beta chain was sequenced, without alpha chain pairing. Compared with controls, HIV repertoires had narrower CDR3 length ranges, and the network structure pointed to an antigen-experienced repertoire that shifted only slightly toward naive after ART. The repertoire was dominated across all time points by expanded TRB clones identified before ART initiation, although this dominance was seen to fluctuate and to decrease in many PLHIV after ART.

To be included, a participant needed at least one PBMC sample from before ART initiation plus at least two post-ART samples. Treatment was received in the United States of America by all participants with HIV. Before DNA extraction, cryopreserved samples containing about 0.9-11 million PBMC were thawed and washed. At the time of the earliest PBMC sample for each participant with HIV, ages ranged from about 20 to 54 years. Each participant contributed PBMC samples from 1-4 timepoints before ART initiation and 2-8 timepoints after ART initiation, with a median of 7 samples. For every participant, serial HIV viral load, CD4+ T-cell count, ART history and demographic data were obtained. A Qiagen kit on a QIAcube was used to extract genomic DNA from unsorted PBMC, with samples processed in batches of 12. With regard to this clone: Its antigen is currently not known. Per-nucleotide qualities are absent, and no much larger clonotype sits a single base away.

The immunoSEQ hsTCRB v3.0 assay was used at survey level resolution to sequence the TRB variable region. The targeted TRB sequencing depth was roughly 40,000-55,000 T-cell genomes per sample. TRB libraries were pooled and sequenced on an Illumina MiSeq using a v3 150-cycle kit. Turning to the authors' computational methods: Repertoire analysis was performed in R inside a reproducible Nextflow workflow that covered QC, data transformation and analysis. Custom analyses were implemented in LymphoSeq2, an R package for AIRR-Seq data exploration. A few samples yielding fewer than 5000 total TRB sequences were excluded, leaving 188 analyzed HIV repertoires. Among the 170 to 200 HIV repertoires that were kept, 59 were collected before ART initiation and more than 120 were collected after ART initiation. Repertoires were downsampled to 5000 TRB nucleotide sequences, and summary statistics were averaged over 100 downsampling iterations. TRB sequences were retained for analysis only if CDR3 regions of at least seven amino acids were present. Diversity was assessed using a clonality score derived from Shannon entropy and using the Gini coefficient. In the repertoire networks, any two of the top 5000 CDR3 amino acid sequences were linked whenever the two sequences differed by an edit distance of one. GLIPH2 predicted antigen specificity groups and MHC restriction for TRB CDR3 amino acid sequences. Known CMV, EBV, HIV or tissue antigen associations were flagged by matching CDR3 amino acid sequences against VDJdb and McPAS-TCR. Pre-ART, post-ART and control groups were compared with Wilcoxon signed-rank tests and Holm-Bonferroni correction. TCRdb mirrors the immuneACCESS table, restricted to in-frame sequences. Some clones are absent from its copies; in checked studies, under half trace to an unresolved V gene, and the reason for the others is unknown. Clonal size and the V and J genes are those of that table, whereas D and trimming came from the DNA. In this sample the table shows 13,000 or so clones, around 73% of which occur a single time. More than 13% of the sample is held by the ten biggest clonotypes.

The receptor's source is a woman aged 18 to 35 with HIV. The source material was unsorted PBMCs, sampled 1.3 years after starting antiretroviral therapy.

The DNA reads as follows: TGTGCCAGCACGATTTCTGAGGAGCAAACTAGCGGCCAAGAGACCCAGTACTTC. Protein translation: CASTISEEQTSGQETQYF. The chain is made from TRBV27 and TRBJ2-5; 8 nucleotides in the junction match TRBD2. The germline V gene (reference sequence) specifies MNHEY as CDR1 and SMNVEV as CDR2. V and J are trimmed by 7 bases and 1 base, and the gene matches miss 17 bases of the junction. Including cysteine and phenylalanine, the CDR3 has 18 amino acids. Only the CDR3 part of the read is kept: 54 bases, read in frame from the first base.